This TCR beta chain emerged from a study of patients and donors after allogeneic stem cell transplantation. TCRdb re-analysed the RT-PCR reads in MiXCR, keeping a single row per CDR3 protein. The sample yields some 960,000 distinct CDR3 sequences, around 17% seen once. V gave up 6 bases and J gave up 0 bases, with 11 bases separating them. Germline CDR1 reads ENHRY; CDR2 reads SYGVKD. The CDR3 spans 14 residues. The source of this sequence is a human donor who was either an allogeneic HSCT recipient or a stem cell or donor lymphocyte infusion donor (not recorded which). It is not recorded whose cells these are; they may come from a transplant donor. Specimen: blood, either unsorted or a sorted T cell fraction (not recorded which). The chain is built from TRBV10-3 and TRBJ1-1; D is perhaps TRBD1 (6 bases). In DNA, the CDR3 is TGTGCCATCAGAGGGGGACGGCTGAACACTGAAGCTTTCTTT. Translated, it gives CAIRGGRLNTEAFF.